This T cell receptor beta chain was recorded in a study of blood T cell repertoires in COVID-19. The wider study: From T cells, B-cell-depleted T cells, or PBMCs came the material, which was cDNA or gDNA.

Seattle patient enrollment occurred during active infection, with longitudinal follow-up thereafter. Authors' methods: Quantification of nucleated cells was approximated via reference gene primer amplification. TCRdb's copy holds only in-frame clones and misses some; the assay was immunoSEQ multiplex PCR. The V and J calls and clone size are taken from that table; D and trimming were inferred from the DNA. The sample contains 40,000 to 60,000 clones, 87% of which appear only once. Looked up from germline, CDR1 is MGHRA and CDR2 is YSYEKL. Trimming removed 3 bases from V and 6 bases from J; junction bases left unmatched: 10. CDR3 length: 16 residues.

The J gene is TRBJ1-5, the V gene TRBV4-1, with 8 bases lining up with TRBD1. This TCR derives from a woman older than 75 with COVID-19, enrolled during active disease. Sequenced input: peripheral blood. Written as DNA, the CDR3 is TGCGCCAGCAGCCATCCTCAGGGGGCAGGGGTTCAGCCCCAGCATTTT. This encodes CASSHPQGAGVQPQHF.